The entry below gives a single T cell receptor beta chain sequence along with its context. How the authors handled the data: Amplification of reference gene primers was used by the study to estimate nucleated cell counts. The protocol was immunoSEQ multiplex PCR, while the TCRdb copy is restricted to in-frame clones and leaves out a portion. The V and J calls and clone size are taken from that table; D and trimming were inferred from the DNA. The profile shows 200,000 to 250,000 clones, 80% to 90% of them singletons. Germline CDR1 is SGHNT and CDR2 is YYREEE (reference sequence). J was trimmed by 6 bases and V by 4 bases; bases with no gene match: 15. CDR3 length: 17 amino acids. This record belongs to a study of blood T cell repertoires in COVID-19. About the study: Samples came from the United States, Italy and Spain, spanning acute and convalescent COVID-19. Sources were T cells, B-cell-depleted T cells, or PBMCs; the material itself was cDNA or gDNA.

The J gene is TRBJ2-2, the V gene TRBV5-4; 7 nucleotides line up with TRBD2. Material for sequencing was peripheral blood. The sequence was obtained from a woman aged 50 to 65 with active or convalescent COVID-19. The CDR3 loop is CASSEIPAGVGAGELFF. The CDR3 coding sequence is TGTGCCAGCAGCGAAATTCCGGCGGGAGTAGGGGCCGGGGAGCTGTTTTTT.